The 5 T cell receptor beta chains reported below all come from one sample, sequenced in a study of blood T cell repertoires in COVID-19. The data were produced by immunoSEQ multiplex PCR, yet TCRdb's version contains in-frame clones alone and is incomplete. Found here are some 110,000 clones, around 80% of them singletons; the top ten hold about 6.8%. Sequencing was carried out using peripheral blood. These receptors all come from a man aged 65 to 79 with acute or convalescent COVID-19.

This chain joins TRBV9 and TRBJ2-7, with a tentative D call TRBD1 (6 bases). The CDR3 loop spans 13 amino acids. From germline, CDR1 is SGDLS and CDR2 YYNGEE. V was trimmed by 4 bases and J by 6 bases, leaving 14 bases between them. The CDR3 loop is CASSPGGPREQYF. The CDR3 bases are TGTGCCAGCAGCCCTGGGGGCCCTCGCGAGCAGTACTTC.

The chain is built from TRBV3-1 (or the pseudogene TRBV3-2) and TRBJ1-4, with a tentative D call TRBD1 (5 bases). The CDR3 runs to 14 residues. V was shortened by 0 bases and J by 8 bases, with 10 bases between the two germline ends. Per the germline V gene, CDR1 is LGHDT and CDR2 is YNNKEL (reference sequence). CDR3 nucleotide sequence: TGTGCCAGCAGCCAAGACACAGGCGGCGAAAAACTGTTTTTT. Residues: CASSQDTGGEKLFF.

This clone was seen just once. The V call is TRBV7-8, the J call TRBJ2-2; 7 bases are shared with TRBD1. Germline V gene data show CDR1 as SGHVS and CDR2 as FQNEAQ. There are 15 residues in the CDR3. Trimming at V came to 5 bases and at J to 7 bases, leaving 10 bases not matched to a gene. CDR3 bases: TGTGCCAGCAGCCGACACAGGGGATTTGGCGGGGAGCTGTTTTTT. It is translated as CASSRHRGFGGELFF.

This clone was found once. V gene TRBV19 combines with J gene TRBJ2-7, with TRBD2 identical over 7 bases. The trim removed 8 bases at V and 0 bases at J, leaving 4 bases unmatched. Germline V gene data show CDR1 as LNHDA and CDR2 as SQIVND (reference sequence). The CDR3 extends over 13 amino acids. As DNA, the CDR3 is TGTGCCAGTGAGGCTAGCGGCTCCTACGAGCAGTACTTC. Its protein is CASEASGSYEQYF. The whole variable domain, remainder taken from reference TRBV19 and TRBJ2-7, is DGGITQSPKYLFRKEGQNVTLSCEQNLNHDAMYWYRQDPGQGLRLIYYSQIVNDFQKGDIAEGYSVSREKKESFPLTVTSAQKNPTAFYLCASEASGSYEQYFGPGTRLTVT.

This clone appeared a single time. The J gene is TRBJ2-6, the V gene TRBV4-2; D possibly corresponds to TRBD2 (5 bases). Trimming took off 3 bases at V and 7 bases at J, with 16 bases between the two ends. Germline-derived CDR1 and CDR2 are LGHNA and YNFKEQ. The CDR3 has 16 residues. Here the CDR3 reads CASSQEDGRIANVLTF. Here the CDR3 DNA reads TGTGCCAGCAGCCAGGAGGACGGCCGTATAGCCAACGTCCTGACTTTC.